This T cell receptor (beta chain) was documented in a study of shared clonotypes between healthy human individuals. Study-level background: Sampling drew on donors who were a couple of women and a few men aged 18 to 49.

The CDR3 is 13 amino acids. The V and J ends lost 3 bases and 10 bases respectively, with 15 bases between them. Germline V CDR1 and CDR2: MNHNS, SASEGT. Repertoires were generated with immunoSEQ multiplex PCR, while TCRdb's copy carries only in-frame clones and drops some. Of about 770,000 clones listed, over 55% are singletons. Sequencing used memory CD4+ T cells sorted from blood. Stated subset: CD45RA-negative fraction. The gene calls are TRBV6-1 and TRBJ1-1, with D maybe TRBD1 (5 bases). The source of this sequence is a woman in her 30s in good health. CDR3 in amino acids: CASSETVPTGAFF. DNA of the CDR3: TGTGCCAGCAGTGAGACAGTTCCAACCGGAGCTTTCTTT.